This record looks at one TCR beta chain sequence and its context. This sample was included in a study of T cell responses to AZD1222 COVID-19 vaccine. About the research overall: Second-dose recipients at about 4 or about 12 weeks were treated as one pooled group.

Profiling relied on immunoSEQ multiplex PCR, and the TCRdb table lists in-frame clones only, not all of them. The sample lists over 110,000 clones, 75% to 90% occurring once. This sequence was found in an adult in good health. This specimen was peripheral blood, taken on day 0 of AZD1222 vaccination.

CDR3 region: CASSDSSQGDYNEQFF. CDR3 nucleotides: TGTGCCAGCAGTGACTCGAGTCAGGGGGATTACAATGAGCAGTTCTTC. The chain uses TRBV6-4 and TRBJ2-1; TRBD1 aligns across 7 bases. V was pared by 0 bases and J by 4 bases, with 6 bases of the junction left unmatched. There are 16 residues in the CDR3. Per the germline V gene, CDR1 is MRHNA and CDR2 is SNTAGT.